Following are 9 T cell receptor beta chains from one sample sequenced in a study of regulatory T cells in long-lasting Graves disease. Through Arm-PCR of CDR3 regions and iRepertoire HTBI primers, TCR beta libraries were built. TCRdb re-called the multiplex PCR reads with MiXCR, one entry per CDR3 protein. The sample has roughly 380,000 distinct CDR3 sequences; 16% are singletons. Time point specified: newly diagnosed GD, antithyroid drugs for less than 3 months. Researchers made the TCR library from RNA that was extracted from PBMCs. The data were also submitted as part of a second study, on T cells in Graves' hyperthyroidism and ophthalmopathy.

The specimen was peripheral blood mononuclear cells (PBMCs), collected at new diagnosis, from a patient treated with antithyroid drugs. Receptors originate from a man aged 40-49 years with Graves disease.

This clonotype appeared many times. V is TRBV3-1 and J is TRBJ2-1; D call uncertain. This CDR3 contains 13 residues. Trimming removed 6 bases from V and 6 bases from J, with 12 bases in between. Germline V gene sequence: CDR1 LGHDT, CDR2 YNNKEL (reference sequence). This chain's CDR3 is CASRPSQSNEQFF. The DNA for the CDR3 is TGTGCCAGCAGACCTAGTCAAAGCAATGAGCAGTTCTTC.

Points on this clonotype: A read error is possible here, since a much larger clone lies one base away. This chain connects TRBV27 to TRBJ1-4; no definite D call. CDR3 length: 15 amino acids. Germline-derived CDR1 and CDR2 are MNHEY and SMNVEV (reference sequence). CDR3 protein: CVSSRYTGGNEKLFF. CDR3 nucleotide sequence: TGTGTCAGCAGCCGCTACACCGGCGGGAATGAAAAACTGTTTTTT.

This clonotype came up a few times. This sequence joins TRBV6-2 or TRBV6-3 and TRBJ2-2; 13 positions agree with TRBD2. This CDR3 is built from 15 residues. Losses at the gene ends were 5 bases for V and 7 bases for J; bases not matched to a gene: 4. The germline CDR1 and CDR2 sequences are MNHEY and SVGEGT. The CDR3 protein is CASSELAGGHGELFF. CDR3 in DNA: TGTGCCAGCAGTGAACTAGCGGGGGGGCACGGGGAGCTGTTTTTT.

This clonotype was seen ten or more times. This chain links TRBV28 with TRBJ1-1, with D possibly being TRBD1 (5 bases). The V gene's germline CDR1 is MDHEN and CDR2 SYDVKM. Trimming pared 5 bases from V and 2 bases from J, leaving 27 bases between. The CDR3 contains 19 residues. CDR3 nucleotide sequence: TGTGCCAGCAGTCGTAGTCTAAGGAGCCTCCGGGACCTAAACACTGAAGCTTTCTTT. The encoded protein is CASSRSLRSLRDLNTEAFF.

This clonotype was recorded at least ten times. The chain employs TRBV5-1 and TRBJ2-5; D may be TRBD1 (5 bases). CDR1 is SGHRS and CDR2 is YFSETQ in the germline V gene. Trimming left V 0 bases short and J 4 bases short, with 10 bases between. The CDR3 is 14 residues long. This CDR3 reads CASSLGAGSETQYF. CDR3 nucleotides: TGCGCCAGCAGCTTGGGGGCAGGGTCAGAGACCCAGTACTTC.

V usage is TRBV9 and J usage is TRBJ1-4; no reliable D call. Germline V gives CDR1 SGDLS, CDR2 YYNGEE. Trimming took off 4 bases at V and 12 bases at J, with 16 bases between the two ends. The CDR3 runs 13 residues. CDR3 in DNA: TGTGCCAGCAGCACCCGGCCCGGTGGAGAACTGTTTTTT. Its protein is CASSTRPGGELFF.

This clonotype has ten or more counts. V is TRBV12-3 or TRBV12-4 and J is TRBJ1-2; D gene ambiguous. Trimming cost V 6 bases and J 4 bases, with 12 bases left between them. The CDR3 is 13 residues long. The CDR3 sequence is CASSPDRTYGYTF. The CDR3, as DNA: TGTGCCAGCAGCCCGGACCGGACCTATGGCTACACCTTC.

In DNA form, the CDR3 reads TGCGCCAGCAGCCGAAAAAATAGCGGGGGGGCATACGAGCAGTACTTC. Residues: CASSRKNSGGAYEQYF. This sequence joins TRBV4-1 and TRBJ2-7; 11 nucleotides line up with TRBD2. In germline, CDR1 is MGHRA, CDR2 YSYEKL. This CDR3 has 16 amino acids. The junction had 9 bases not matched to a gene; V was cut back by 4 bases and J by 4 bases.

This sequence joins TRBV10-3 and TRBJ2-2; 8 bases line up with TRBD1. The germline V gene encodes CDR1 ENHRY and CDR2 SYGVKD. The CDR3 is 14 amino acids. V shed 10 bases and J 7 bases; nucleotides not matched to a gene: 11. As DNA, the CDR3 is TGTGCCACGTTCCGGGACAGGTCGGACGGGGAGCTGTTTTTT. It codes for CATFRDRSDGELFF.